These T cell receptor beta chains were read from a single sample in a study of shared clonotypes between healthy human individuals. Profiled with immunoSEQ multiplex PCR; TCRdb holds only in-frame clones, not every one. The repertoire holds fewer than 2.5 million clones, with roughly 93% as singletons. Sequencing was performed on naive CD4+ T cells from PBMCs. Receptor source: a man aged 18 to 30 in good health. Some clones in this sample may be carry-over from other donors' samples. Both conserved end residues are part of each CDR3. D genes are given only for firm matches. Rows give clone size only sometimes, using once, few, many, or a class for an expanded clone.

v_gene	j_gene	abundance	d_gene	len	CDR3aa	CDR3nt
TRBV9	TRBJ2-1	.	TRBD1	15	CASSVEGRGYNEQFF	TGTGCCAGCAGCGTAGAGGGCAGGGGGTACAATGAGCAGTTCTTC
TRBV9	TRBJ2-5	.	TRBD2	16	CASSVGASGVIETQYF	TGTGCCAGCAGCGTAGGTGCTAGCGGGGTTATTGAGACCCAGTACTTC
TRBV15	TRBJ2-1	.	.	15	CATSRVQDYYNEQFF	TGTGCCACCAGCAGAGTTCAGGACTACTACAATGAGCAGTTCTTC
TRBV27	TRBJ2-5	.	TRBD1	15	CASSIYTDRGETQYF	TGTGCCAGCAGTATCTACACGGACAGGGGGGAGACCCAGTACTTC
TRBV5-4	TRBJ2-6	.	.	15	CASSLSISGANVLTF	TGTGCCAGCAGCTTGTCTATCTCTGGGGCCAACGTCCTGACTTTC
TRBV19	TRBJ2-7	.	.	15	CASSDTRWDAYEQYF	TGTGCCAGTAGCGACACCAGGTGGGACGCCTACGAGCAGTACTTC
TRBV6-1	TRBJ2-1	.	.	15	CASILAGAPYNEQFF	TGTGCCAGCATTCTTGCAGGAGCCCCGTACAATGAGCAGTTCTTC
TRBV5-1	TRBJ2-7	.	TRBD1	15	CASSLGGQASYEQYF	TGCGCCAGCAGCTTGGGTGGACAGGCCTCCTACGAGCAGTACTTC
TRBV5-4	TRBJ2-7	.	.	17	CASSLEPTHAGNNEQYF	TGTGCCAGCAGCTTGGAACCCACCCATGCGGGGAACAACGAGCAGTACTTC
TRBV7-9	TRBJ1-6	.	.	15	CASSLGSPSNSPLHF	TGTGCCAGCAGCTTGGGTAGCCCCTCTAATTCACCCCTCCACTTT
TRBV9	TRBJ2-1	once	TRBD2	14	CASSVDGGSNEQFF	TGTGCCAGCAGCGTAGATGGCGGGAGCAATGAGCAGTTCTTC
TRBV10-3	TRBJ2-2	few	.	12	CAISAVSGELFF	TGTGCCATCAGTGCCGTCTCTGGGGAGCTGTTTTTT
TRBV9	TRBJ1-1	.	TRBD1	14	CASSVITGGTEAFF	TGTGCCAGCAGCGTCATAACAGGGGGAACTGAAGCTTTCTTT
TRBV5-4	TRBJ1-3	.	.	13	CASSLGQGNTIYF	TGTGCCAGCAGCTTGGGACAGGGAAACACCATATATTTT
TRBV28	TRBJ1-1	.	.	17	CASSLVGWRGMNTEAFF	TGTGCCAGCAGTTTGGTAGGATGGAGGGGAATGAACACTGAAGCTTTCTTT
TRBV7-3	TRBJ2-2	.	.	16	CASSPLGLVNTGELFF	TGTGCCAGCAGTCCCCTTGGGCTAGTGAACACCGGGGAGCTGTTTTTT
TRBV5-1	TRBJ1-4	.	.	15	CASRPLPGRGEKLFF	TGCGCCAGCAGGCCCCTGCCGGGACGGGGTGAAAAACTGTTTTTT
TRBV27	TRBJ2-3	.	.	14	CASSRGAEADTQYF	TGTGCCAGCAGTCGAGGAGCCGAGGCAGATACGCAGTATTTT
TRBV7-3	TRBJ2-5	.	.	15	CASSGGGRGQETQYF	TGTGCCAGCAGCGGAGGGGGTAGAGGGCAAGAGACCCAGTACTTC
TRBV28	TRBJ2-1	.	TRBD2	15	CASSFLGLAGVEQFF	TGTGCCAGCAGTTTTCTGGGACTAGCGGGAGTTGAGCAGTTCTTC
TRBV5-4	TRBJ1-4	.	TRBD1	15	CASSLGDRVGEKLFF	TGTGCCAGCAGCTTGGGAGACAGGGTAGGTGAAAAACTGTTTTTT
TRBV5-6	TRBJ2-3	.	TRBD2	15	CASTPLAGVTDTQYF	TGTGCCAGCACCCCTCTAGCGGGGGTCACAGATACGCAGTATTTT
TRBV5-5	TRBJ1-2	.	.	12	CASSQSRVGYTF	TGTGCCAGCAGCCAGTCGCGTGTTGGCTACACCTTC
TRBV19	TRBJ1-1	.	TRBD1	16	CASSRDRTGRFAEAFF	TGTGCCAGTAGTCGTGATCGGACAGGGAGGTTTGCTGAAGCTTTCTTT
TRBV5-1	TRBJ1-1	once	TRBD1	15	CASIGGQGASAEAFF	TGCGCCAGCATCGGGGGACAGGGGGCGTCGGCTGAAGCTTTCTTT
TRBV5-6	TRBJ1-6	.	.	15	CASSLVSDGGSPLHF	TGTGCCAGCAGCTTGGTCTCGGATGGGGGATCACCCCTCCACTTT
TRBV28	TRBJ1-5	.	.	16	CASSLKRAAGDQPQHF	TGTGCCAGCAGTTTAAAAAGGGCCGCAGGGGATCAGCCCCAGCATTTT
TRBV28	TRBJ2-1	.	.	15	CASSLGGIAGNEQFF	TGTGCCAGCAGTTTAGGTGGTATAGCTGGCAATGAGCAGTTCTTC
TRBV29-1	TRBJ1-5	.	.	13	CSVAGVGNQPQHF	TGCAGCGTGGCAGGGGTGGGCAATCAGCCCCAGCATTTT
TRBV5-1	TRBJ2-5	.	TRBD2	15	CASSGGLAGAETQYF	TGCGCCAGCAGCGGGGGACTAGCGGGTGCTGAGACCCAGTACTTC
TRBV11-3	TRBJ2-2	.	TRBD2	15	CASSLAGGGPGELFF	TGTGCCAGCAGCTTAGCGGGAGGCGGGCCCGGGGAGCTGTTTTTT
TRBV11-2	TRBJ1-1	.	.	13	CASSLHQNTEAFF	TGTGCCAGCAGCTTACATCAGAACACTGAAGCTTTCTTT
TRBV30	TRBJ1-2	.	.	12	CAWSGADYGYTF	TGTGCCTGGAGCGGAGCTGACTATGGCTACACCTTC
TRBV10-1	TRBJ2-1	.	.	14	CASSEALAWNEQFF	TGCGCCAGCAGTGAAGCACTAGCCTGGAATGAGCAGTTCTTC
TRBV2	TRBJ1-4	.	TRBD1	14	CASIFDRGDEKLFF	TGTGCCAGCATTTTTGACAGGGGCGACGAAAAACTGTTTTTT
TRBV7-9	TRBJ1-6	.	.	11	CASSNNSPLHF	TGTGCCAGCAGCAACAATTCACCCCTCCACTTT
TRBV25-1	TRBJ2-5	.	TRBD2	15	CASSDASGSQETQYF	TGTGCCAGCAGTGATGCTAGCGGGAGCCAAGAGACCCAGTACTTC
TRBV6-1	TRBJ2-7	.	TRBD2	13	CASSSGRAYEQYF	TGTGCCAGCAGTAGCGGGAGGGCCTACGAGCAGTACTTC
TRBV5-1	TRBJ2-2	.	.	15	CASSLDPGLYGELFF	TGCGCCAGCAGCTTGGACCCAGGACTCTACGGGGAGCTGTTTTTT
TRBV5-4	TRBJ2-1	once	.	15	CASSLQVSVVHEQFF	TGTGCCAGCAGCTTGCAGGTCTCCGTGGTCCATGAGCAGTTCTTC
TRBV28	TRBJ1-4	.	TRBD1	15	CASIGRQGAYEKLFF	TGTGCCAGCATCGGACGACAGGGGGCTTACGAAAAACTGTTTTTT
TRBV5-1	TRBJ1-4	.	TRBD1	15	CASSWGGGIEEKLFF	TGCGCCAGCAGCTGGGGAGGGGGCATAGAGGAAAAACTGTTTTTT
TRBV5-1	TRBJ1-3	.	.	14	CASSPGVGGNTIYF	TGCGCCAGCAGCCCGGGGGTAGGTGGAAACACCATATATTTT
TRBV5-8	TRBJ2-4	.	TRBD2	15	CASSLSLREANIQYF	TGTGCCAGCAGCTTGAGTCTGCGGGAGGCCAACATTCAGTACTTC
TRBV5-1	TRBJ1-1	.	.	14	CASSLQFMNTEAFF	TGCGCCAGCAGCTTGCAATTTATGAACACTGAAGCTTTCTTT
TRBV9	TRBJ1-2	.	.	15	CASSVARPDLGGYTF	TGTGCCAGCAGCGTAGCCCGCCCCGACTTAGGTGGCTACACCTTC
TRBV27	TRBJ2-5	.	.	13	CASSFRHRETQYF	TGTGCCAGCAGTTTTCGACACAGGGAGACCCAGTACTTC
TRBV28	TRBJ1-5	.	.	16	CASSPLGLRGNQPQHF	TGTGCCAGCAGTCCGCTGGGGCTCCGGGGCAATCAGCCCCAGCATTTT
TRBV28	TRBJ2-7	.	TRBD1	16	CASSLHPGTGLSEQYF	TGTGCCAGCAGTCTTCATCCCGGGACAGGGCTTAGCGAGCAGTACTTC
TRBV10-3	TRBJ1-3	.	TRBD1	15	CAISESRQGRNTIYF	TGTGCCATCAGTGAGTCGAGACAGGGCCGAAACACCATATATTTT
TRBV7-2	TRBJ2-7	.	TRBD2	14	CASSPGVAGLEQYF	TGTGCCAGCAGCCCCGGGGTAGCGGGACTCGAGCAGTACTTC
TRBV29-1	TRBJ2-1	.	.	13	CSVEEPRFGLQFF	TGCAGCGTTGAAGAGCCTAGATTCGGCTTGCAGTTCTTC
TRBV30	TRBJ2-1	.	.	13	CAWRVDRYNEQFF	TGTGCCTGGAGAGTAGACCGTTACAATGAGCAGTTCTTC
TRBV30	TRBJ1-1	few	TRBD1	16	CAWSSKWTGGTTEAFF	TGTGCCTGGAGTTCAAAATGGACAGGGGGGACCACTGAAGCTTTCTTT
TRBV6-5	TRBJ1-2	.	TRBD1	16	CASSYGTPGQGYGYTF	TGTGCCAGCAGTTACGGAACCCCGGGACAGGGTTATGGCTACACCTTC
TRBV28	TRBJ2-7	.	TRBD1	19	CASSFLFGTGGRRSYEQYF	TGTGCCAGCAGTTTTCTTTTCGGGACAGGGGGCAGGAGGTCCTACGAGCAGTACTTC
TRBV19	TRBJ1-3	.	.	16	CASSISLAGPGNTIYF	TGTGCCAGTAGTATTAGCTTGGCAGGGCCTGGAAACACCATATATTTT
TRBV12-5	TRBJ2-2	.	.	18	CASGSPHGGAGSTGELFF	TGTGCTAGTGGTTCGCCCCATGGGGGGGCGGGGTCCACCGGGGAGCTGTTTTTT